The 15 T cell receptor beta chains listed next were all sequenced from one sample in a study of blood T cell repertoires in COVID-19 (dated by TCRdb to between 2020 and 2021). Library generation was performed with the immunoSEQ multiplex PCR assay. Not all clones reach the TCRdb copy of this immuneACCESS table, which keeps in-frame sequences only. Checked studies attribute under half of the gap to unresolved V genes and leave the rest unexplained. Recorded for this sample are 97,000 or so clones; roughly 82% of them occurred a single time. The ten largest account for 15% to 20% of the sample. The sample consisted of peripheral blood. The receptors were gathered from a man older than 75 with acute or convalescent COVID-19.

This clone was seen only a few times. This chain uses TRBV7-2 with TRBJ1-2, with TRBD1 matching 10 bases. J gave up 6 bases and V 5 bases, and 9 bases lay outside the gene matches. This CDR3 contains 15 residues. Germline values: CDR1 SGHTA, CDR2 FQGNSA. The CDR3 region is CASSLSPTGGDGYTF. The CDR3 DNA is TGTGCCAGCAGCCTTTCTCCGACAGGGGGCGATGGCTACACCTTC.

V usage is TRBV19 and J usage is TRBJ2-2; 8 bases map to TRBD1. V lost 5 bases, J lost 6 bases, and 11 bases stayed unmatched. The CDR3 sequence is 16 residues long. Germline-derived CDR1 and CDR2 are LNHDA and SQIVND (reference sequence). The CDR3 DNA reads TGTGCCAGTAGTCCCGGGACAGGCAATTTTCCCGGGGAGCTGTTTTTT. Protein sequence: CASSPGTGNFPGELFF.

This clone appeared a few times. The J gene is TRBJ1-6, the V gene TRBV25-1, with no clear D. The CDR3 covers 12 residues. V lost 2 bases, J lost 10 bases, and 6 bases lay in between. From germline, CDR1 is MGHDK and CDR2 SYGVNS. The DNA of the CDR3 is TGTGCCAGCAGTGAAGGCAGATCACCCCTCCACTTT. Its protein is CASSEGRSPLHF.

The V call is TRBV19, the J call TRBJ1-4; 7 positions agree with TRBD1. V gave up 10 bases and J gave up 0 bases; unmatched junction bases: 8. Germline loops: CDR1 LNHDA, CDR2 SQIVND (reference sequence). This CDR3 has 15 residues. The chain's CDR3 is CATVTGPATNEKLFF. The CDR3 nucleotides are TGTGCCACCGTGACAGGGCCTGCAACTAATGAAAAACTGTTTTTT.

The rearrangement uses TRBV24-1 and TRBJ2-2; the match to TRBD2 covers 8 bases. The CDR3 is 15 amino acids. Germline values: CDR1 KGHDR, CDR2 SFDVKD. The junction had 7 bases not matched to a gene; V was cut back by 5 bases and J by 6 bases. The CDR3 region has the DNA TGTGCCACCAGTGGAGCGGGAGCCTTATCCGGGGAGCTGTTTTTT. This gives the protein CATSGAGALSGELFF.

The rearrangement links TRBV7-2 to TRBJ2-2, with D maybe TRBD2 (6 bases). The CDR3 is 13 residues long. Germline assignment: CDR1 SGHTA and CDR2 FQGNSA. With 1 base removed from V and 7 bases from J, the gap between germline ends came to 7 bases. The CDR3 region is CASSLGRGGELFF. The CDR3 DNA reads TGTGCCAGCAGCTTAGGGAGGGGCGGGGAGCTGTTTTTT.

The CDR3 here is CASSLAGGDTQYF. As DNA, the CDR3 is TGTGCCAGTAGTCTAGCGGGGGGAGATACGCAGTATTTT. The genes are TRBV19 and TRBJ2-3; 11 bases match TRBD2. Looked up from germline, CDR1 is LNHDA and CDR2 is SQIVND (reference sequence). V was pared by 5 bases and J by 5 bases, with 0 bases of the junction left unmatched. CDR3 size: 13 residues.

The J gene is TRBJ2-3, the V gene TRBV15; D gene ambiguous. Germline CDR1 is LNHNV and CDR2 is YYDKDF (reference sequence). Trimming took 1 base from V and 5 from J, leaving 10 bases between them. The CDR3 contains 14 residues. As DNA, the CDR3 is TGTGCCACCAGCAGAGCGGCCCGCGGAGATACGCAGTATTTT. Protein product: CATSRAARGDTQYF.

The rearrangement joins TRBV3-1 (or the pseudogene TRBV3-2) to TRBJ1-3; D uncertain. This CDR3 has 14 residues. The germline V and J ends were trimmed by 2 bases and 4 bases, with 9 bases remaining between them. Germline CDR1 and CDR2: LGHDT and YNNKEL (reference sequence). The CDR3 sequence: CASSQPFFGNTIYF. The CDR3 DNA reads TGTGCCAGCAGCCAACCTTTCTTCGGAAACACCATATATTTT.

This clone was seen once. The chain carries TRBV5-1 and TRBJ2-7; 9 bases match TRBD1. Trimming at V came to 4 bases and at J to 5 bases, leaving 7 bases not matched to a gene. CDR1 is SGHRS and CDR2 is YFSETQ in the germline V gene. The CDR3 extends over 14 amino acids. CDR3 in DNA: TGCGCCAGCAGCCCAGGACAGGGGTACGACGAGCAGTACTTC. It yields the protein CASSPGQGYDEQYF.

The gene calls are TRBV18 and TRBJ2-5, with D perhaps matching TRBD1 (6 bases). CDR1 is KGHSH and CDR2 is LQKENI in the germline V gene. CDR3 length equals 13 residues. Trimming cost V 5 bases and J 2 bases, with 9 bases left between them. CDR3 sequence (DNA): TGTGCCAGCTCAACTGGACAGCAAGAGACCCAGTACTTC. As protein: CASSTGQQETQYF.

This clone was picked up one time. Compared with germline, one end of the junction differs, possibly owing to a read error. The chain joins TRBV11-2 to TRBJ1-1; 8 bases agree with TRBD1. This CDR3 comprises 12 residues. Germline V gene lookup returns CDR1 SGHAT and CDR2 FQNNGV. The CDR3 reads CASSRTGPEAFF. The DNA of the CDR3 is TGTGCCAGCAGCCGGACAGGGCCTGAGGCTTTCTTT.

The V gene is TRBV9, the J gene TRBJ2-7, with 7 bases fitting TRBD1. Unmatched junction bases numbered 6, after V lost 0 bases and J lost 3 bases. This CDR3 has 15 amino acids. The germline V gene encodes CDR1 SGDLS and CDR2 YYNGEE. The CDR3 coding sequence is TGTGCCAGCAGCGTAGGAAGGGACAGCTTCTACGAGCAGTACTTC. Translated, it gives CASSVGRDSFYEQYF.

The chain recombines TRBV5-1 with TRBJ2-6, with D possibly TRBD1 on 5 matching bases. Trimming pared 0 bases from V and 0 bases from J, leaving 7 bases between. Germline V gene data show CDR1 as SGHRS and CDR2 as YFSETQ. The CDR3 sequence is 16 residues long. The CDR3, as DNA: TGCGCCAGCAGCTTGGGACAGAGCTCTGGGGCCAACGTCCTGACTTTC. Translation: CASSLGQSSGANVLTF.

A single count supports this clone. V gene TRBV7-8 combines with J gene TRBJ1-1; possible D gene TRBD1, 6 bases. Germline values: CDR1 SGHVS, CDR2 FQNEAQ. V was clipped by 4 bases and J by 1 base, with 7 bases between them. The CDR3 has 13 amino acids. The CDR3 region has the DNA TGTGCCAGCAGCTCGGACAGGAACACTGAAGCTTTCTTT. This translates into CASSSDRNTEAFF.